A selection of T cell receptor beta chains follows, all from one sample in a study of human T cells and chemical hapten exposure. TCRdb reprocessed the RACE reads with MiXCR, giving one entry per CDR3 protein. The sample gives approximately 59,000 distinct CDR3 sequences, roughly 6.6% of which show up once; around 3.4% is in the top ten. Sequencing was performed on whole blood. The source is a female donor in good health. Some clones in this sample may be carry-over from other donors' samples. The CDR3 runs from the conserved cysteine through the conserved F or W.

TRBV5-1,TRBJ2-7,13,CASSLADAYEQYF
TRBV4-3,TRBJ1-1,13,CASSQAGNTEAFF
TRBV5-1,TRBJ2-5,14,CASSSWTGEETQYF
TRBV27,TRBJ1-6,15,CASHPRAVDNSPLHF
TRBV6-5,TRBJ2-7,14,CASTNVGGLGEQYF
TRBV7-2,TRBJ2-3,16,CASSSGLAGGFDTQYF
TRBV2,TRBJ2-3,13,CASRPDSKGTQYF
TRBV30,TRBJ2-3,15,CAWSVRGGYEDTQYF
TRBV3-1,TRBJ2-3,15,CASSPTRTSTDTQYF
TRBV29-1,TRBJ1-1,12,CSVEERDTEAFF
TRBV6-5,TRBJ1-2,13,CASSYSQGRGYTF
TRBV10-2,TRBJ1-2,15,CASSESGRANYGYTF
TRBV18,TRBJ2-1,17,CASSPLTGPSSYNEQFF
TRBV29-1,TRBJ1-4,13,CSVEYSNNEKLFF